Listed below are T cell receptor beta chains from one sample, sequenced in a study of blood T cell repertoires in COVID-19. Sequencing was performed with immunoSEQ multiplex PCR; in TCRdb, only in-frame clones are kept and a portion is missing. The sample has 30,000 to 35,000 clones; around 87% are singletons. Sequenced: peripheral blood. The receptors shown here come from a man in his sixties with active COVID-19. Both conserved end residues are part of each CDR3. A D gene is named only where the DNA matches it firmly. The listing skips clone size in some rows; elsewhere it reads once, few, many or a size class.

j_gene	abundance	v_gene	d_gene	CDR3aa	CDR3nt
TRBJ2-7	-	TRBV29-1	TRBD2	CSSGGGDEQYF	TGCAGCTCCGGTGGGGGGGACGAGCAGTACTTC
TRBJ1-2	few	TRBV20-1	TRBD1	CSARTGEGYTF	TGCAGTGCGAGGACAGGGGAGGGCTACACCTTC
TRBJ2-7	-	TRBV6-5	TRBD2	CASSYSTSGYEQYF	TGTGCCAGCAGTTACTCAACTAGCGGCTACGAGCAGTACTTC
TRBJ2-1	-	TRBV4-3	TRBD2	CASSQVSSGYNEQFF	TGCGCCAGCAGCCAAGTTTCTAGCGGATACAATGAGCAGTTCTTC
TRBJ2-1	-	TRBV29-1	-	CSVEARIGKREQFF	TGCAGCGTTGAAGCCCGGATCGGGAAACGCGAGCAGTTCTTC
TRBJ2-7	-	TRBV6-2/TRBV6-3	-	CASSLPAGTYEQYF	TGTGCCAGCAGCCTACCAGCGGGCACCTACGAGCAGTACTTC
TRBJ2-3	-	TRBV7-3	-	CASSLTLGGTQYF	TGTGCCAGCAGCTTAACCCTAGGGGGTACGCAGTATTTT
TRBJ2-1	-	TRBV5-1	-	CASSLERPEMGVYQFF	TGCGCCAGCAGCTTGGAACGGCCCGAGATGGGAGTCTACCAGTTCTTC
TRBJ2-1	-	TRBV12-5	TRBD2	CASSGGGGVYNEQFF	TGTGCTAGTTCCGGAGGCGGGGGGGTCTACAATGAGCAGTTCTTC
TRBJ2-6	-	TRBV5-1	-	CASSPRGAGGLTGANVLTF	TGCGCCAGCAGCCCACGGGGGGCAGGGGGCCTTACTGGGGCCAACGTCCTGACTTTC
TRBJ1-2	-	TRBV3-1/TRBV3-2	-	CASSQGSRDGGYTF	TGTGCCAGCAGCCAAGGGTCCAGGGATGGTGGCTACACCTTC
TRBJ1-4	-	TRBV3-1/TRBV3-2	-	CASRPGVETNEKLFF	TGTGCCAGCAGACCAGGGGTTGAGACTAATGAAAAACTGTTTTTT
TRBJ2-1	-	TRBV7-2	TRBD2	CASSLTSGRNEQFF	TGTGCCAGCAGCTTAACTAGCGGGAGGAATGAGCAGTTCTTC
TRBJ1-4	-	TRBV7-9	-	CASSRTYREKLFF	TGTGCCAGCAGCCGTACCTACAGGGAAAAACTGTTTTTT
TRBJ2-3	-	TRBV7-8	TRBD1	CASSLYRGQSDTQYF	TGTGCCAGCAGCTTGTACAGGGGGCAATCAGATACGCAGTATTTT
TRBJ2-7	-	TRBV28	TRBD2	CASSGGAYEQYF	TGTGCCAGCAGTGGGGGGGCCTACGAGCAGTACTTC
TRBJ1-2	-	TRBV7-2	TRBD1	CASSSRTGGNYGYTF	TGTGCCAGCAGCTCCAGGACAGGGGGAAACTATGGCTACACCTTC
TRBJ1-1	once	TRBV19	TRBD1	CASRKETGAVAEAFF	TGTGCCAGTAGGAAAGAGACAGGGGCGGTGGCTGAAGCTTTCTTT
TRBJ1-5	few	TRBV15	-	CATSRGGGNQPQHF	TGTGCCACCAGCAGAGGGGGCGGCAATCAGCCCCAGCATTTT
TRBJ1-5	-	TRBV7-2	-	CASSPHGGGQPQHF	TGTGCCAGCAGTCCTCACGGGGGAGGACAGCCCCAGCATTTT
TRBJ1-1	-	TRBV5-6	-	CASSLEAGQETEAFF	TGTGCCAGCAGCTTGGAAGCGGGACAAGAGACCGAAGCTTTCTTT
TRBJ1-1	-	TRBV7-2	-	CASSLTAGSNTEAFF	TGTGCCAGCAGCTTAACGGCAGGGTCGAACACTGAAGCTTTCTTT
TRBJ1-2	-	TRBV19	TRBD1	CASTVTGNYGYTF	TGTGCCAGTACCGTGACAGGGAACTATGGCTACACCTTC
TRBJ1-5	-	TRBV19	-	CASNPGYNQPQHF	TGTGCCAGTAACCCAGGGTACAATCAGCCCCAGCATTTT
TRBJ2-2	-	TRBV14	TRBD2	CASSKSSGLAARTGELFF	TGTGCCAGCAGCAAGTCTTCGGGACTAGCGGCGAGGACCGGGGAGCTGTTTTTT
TRBJ1-5	-	TRBV7-3	TRBD1	CASSPRQGARVNQPQHF	TGTGCCAGCAGCCCAAGACAGGGGGCGCGGGTCAATCAGCCCCAGCATTTT
TRBJ2-5	-	TRBV5-4	TRBD1	CASSPRTGQDQETQYF	TGTGCCAGCAGCCCCCGGACAGGACAAGACCAAGAGACCCAGTACTTC
TRBJ2-4	-	TRBV18	TRBD1	CASSPGQGIRGNIQYF	TGTGCCAGCTCACCCGGACAGGGAATACGGGGAAACATTCAGTACTTC
TRBJ2-7	-	TRBV7-6	TRBD2	CASSLGTSSGHEQYF	TGTGCCAGCAGCTTGGGGACTAGCAGTGGCCACGAGCAGTACTTC
TRBJ2-1	-	TRBV6-2/TRBV6-3	-	CASSYRNEDEQFF	TGTGCCAGCAGTTACCGGAATGAGGATGAGCAGTTCTTC
TRBJ2-1	once	TRBV5-4	-	CASSTPRYNEQFF	TGTGCCAGCAGCACCCCTAGGTACAATGAGCAGTTCTTC
TRBJ2-7	-	TRBV15	-	CATSRKRDNTYEQYF	TGTGCCACCAGCAGAAAACGGGACAACACCTACGAGCAGTACTTC
TRBJ2-2	-	TRBV9	-	CASSAQGGRTGELFF	TGTGCCAGCAGCGCACAAGGGGGTCGAACCGGGGAGCTGTTTTTT
TRBJ2-7	-	TRBV15	-	CATSTRATYEQYF	TGTGCCACCAGCACGCGGGCGACTTACGAGCAGTACTTC
TRBJ2-2	once	TRBV6-2/TRBV6-3	TRBD1	CASSRRRLGQITGELFF	TGTGCCAGCAGCCGCAGGAGACTGGGACAGATCACCGGGGAGCTGTTTTTT